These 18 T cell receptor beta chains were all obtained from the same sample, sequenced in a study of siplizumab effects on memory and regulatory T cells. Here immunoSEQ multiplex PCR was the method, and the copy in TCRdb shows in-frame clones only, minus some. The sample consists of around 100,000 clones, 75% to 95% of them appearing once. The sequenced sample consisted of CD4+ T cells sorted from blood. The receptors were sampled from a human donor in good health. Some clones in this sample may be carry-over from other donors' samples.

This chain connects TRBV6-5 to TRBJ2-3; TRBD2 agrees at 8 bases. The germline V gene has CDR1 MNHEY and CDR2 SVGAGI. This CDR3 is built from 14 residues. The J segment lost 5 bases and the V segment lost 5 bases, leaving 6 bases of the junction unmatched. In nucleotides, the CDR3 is TGTGCCAGCAGTCGTAGCGGGACCGGAGATACGCAGTATTTT. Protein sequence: CASSRSGTGDTQYF.

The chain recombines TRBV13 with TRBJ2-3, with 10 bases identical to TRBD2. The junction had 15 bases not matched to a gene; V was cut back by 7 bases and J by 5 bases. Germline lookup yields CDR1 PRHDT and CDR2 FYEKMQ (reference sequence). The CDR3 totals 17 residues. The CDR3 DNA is TGTGCCAGCACCCCCCGATTTTCTAGCGGGAGTGGAGATACGCAGTATTTT. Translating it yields CASTPRFSSGSGDTQYF. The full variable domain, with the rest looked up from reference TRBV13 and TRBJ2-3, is AAGVIQSPRHLIKEKRETATLKCYPIPRHDTVYWYQQGPGQDPQFLISFYEKMQSDKGSIPDRFSAQQFSDYHSELNMSSLELGDSALYFCASTPRFSSGSGDTQYFGPGTRLTVL.

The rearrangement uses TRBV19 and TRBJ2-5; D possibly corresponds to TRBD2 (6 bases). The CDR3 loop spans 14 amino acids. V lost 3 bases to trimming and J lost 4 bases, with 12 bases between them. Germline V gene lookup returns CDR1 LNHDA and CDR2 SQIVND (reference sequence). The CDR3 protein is CASSITGLPETQYF. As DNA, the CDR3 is TGTGCCAGTAGTATCACGGGACTCCCAGAGACCCAGTACTTC. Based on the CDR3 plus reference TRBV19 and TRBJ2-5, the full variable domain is DGGITQSPKYLFRKEGQNVTLSCEQNLNHDAMYWYRQDPGQGLRLIYYSQIVNDFQKGDIAEGYSVSREKKESFPLTVTSAQKNPTAFYLCASSITGLPETQYFGPGTRLLVL.

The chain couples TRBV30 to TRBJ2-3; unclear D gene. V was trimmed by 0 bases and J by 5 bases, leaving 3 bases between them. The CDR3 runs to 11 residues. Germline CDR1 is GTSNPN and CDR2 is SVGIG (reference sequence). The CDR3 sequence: CAWSVLDTQYF. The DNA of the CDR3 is TGTGCCTGGAGTGTACTAGATACGCAGTATTTT.

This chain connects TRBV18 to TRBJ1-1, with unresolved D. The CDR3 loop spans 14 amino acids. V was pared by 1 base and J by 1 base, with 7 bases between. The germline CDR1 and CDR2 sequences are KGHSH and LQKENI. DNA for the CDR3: TGTGCCAGCTCACCACAAGGGTCGAACACTGAAGCTTTCTTT. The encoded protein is CASSPQGSNTEAFF. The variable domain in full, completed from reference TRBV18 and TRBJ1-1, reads NAGVMQNPRHLVRRRGQEARLRCSPMKGHSHVYWYRQLPEEGLKFMVYLQKENIIDESGMPKERFSAEFPKEGPSILRIQQVVRGDSAAYFCASSPQGSNTEAFFGQGTRLTVV.

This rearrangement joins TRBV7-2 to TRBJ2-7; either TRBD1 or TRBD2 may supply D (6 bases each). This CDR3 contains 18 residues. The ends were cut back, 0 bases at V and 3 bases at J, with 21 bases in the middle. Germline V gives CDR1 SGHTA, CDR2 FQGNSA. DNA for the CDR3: TGTGCCAGCAGCTTAGCGGGGTCGGGGGCTACGATATACTACGAGCAGTACTTC. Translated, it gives CASSLAGSGATIYYEQYF. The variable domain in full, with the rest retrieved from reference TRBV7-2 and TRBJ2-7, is GAGVSQSPSNKVTEKGKDVELRCDPISGHTALYWYRQSLGQGLEFLIYFQGNSAPDKSGLPSDRFSAERTGGSVSTLTIQRTQQEDSAVYLCASSLAGSGATIYYEQYFGPGTRLTVT.

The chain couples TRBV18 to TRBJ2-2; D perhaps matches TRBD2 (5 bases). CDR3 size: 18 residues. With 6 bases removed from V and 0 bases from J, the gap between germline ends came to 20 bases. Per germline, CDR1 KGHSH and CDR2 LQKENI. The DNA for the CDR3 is TGTGCCAGCTCCCTAACTACTAAAACTAGTGCGAACACCGGGGAGCTGTTTTTT. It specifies CASSLTTKTSANTGELFF.

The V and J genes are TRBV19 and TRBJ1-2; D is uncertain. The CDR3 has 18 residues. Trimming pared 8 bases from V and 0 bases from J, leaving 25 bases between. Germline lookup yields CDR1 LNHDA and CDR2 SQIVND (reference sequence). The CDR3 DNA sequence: TGTGCCAGTTCCTCGACGAGGTGGTTGGGAGGTGCTAACTATGGCTACACCTTC. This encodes CASSSTRWLGGANYGYTF. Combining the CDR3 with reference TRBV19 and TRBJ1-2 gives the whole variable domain DGGITQSPKYLFRKEGQNVTLSCEQNLNHDAMYWYRQDPGQGLRLIYYSQIVNDFQKGDIAEGYSVSREKKESFPLTVTSAQKNPTAFYLCASSSTRWLGGANYGYTFGSGTRLTVV.

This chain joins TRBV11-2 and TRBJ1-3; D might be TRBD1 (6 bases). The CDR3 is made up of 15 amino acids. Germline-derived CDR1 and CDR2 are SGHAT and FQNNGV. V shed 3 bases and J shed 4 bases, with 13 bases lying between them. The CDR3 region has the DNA TGTGCCAGCAGCTTGGGACAATCTGCGGGAAACACCATATATTTT. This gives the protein CASSLGQSAGNTIYF.

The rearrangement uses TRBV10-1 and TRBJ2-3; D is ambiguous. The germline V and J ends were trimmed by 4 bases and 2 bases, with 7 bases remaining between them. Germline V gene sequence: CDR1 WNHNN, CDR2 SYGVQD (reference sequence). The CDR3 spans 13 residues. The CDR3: CASSVSATDTQYF. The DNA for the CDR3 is TGCGCCAGCAGTGTTTCGGCCACAGATACGCAGTATTTT.

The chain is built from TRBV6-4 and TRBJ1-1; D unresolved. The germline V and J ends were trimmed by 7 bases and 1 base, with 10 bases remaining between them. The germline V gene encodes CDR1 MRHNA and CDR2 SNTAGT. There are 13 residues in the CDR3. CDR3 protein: CASKMEENTEAFF. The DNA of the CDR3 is TGTGCCAGCAAAATGGAGGAGAACACTGAAGCTTTCTTT.

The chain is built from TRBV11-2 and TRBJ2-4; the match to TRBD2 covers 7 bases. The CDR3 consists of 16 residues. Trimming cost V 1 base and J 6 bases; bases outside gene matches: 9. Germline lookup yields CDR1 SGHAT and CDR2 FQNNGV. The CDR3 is CASSLAKRERGNIQYF. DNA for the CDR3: TGTGCCAGCAGCTTAGCAAAGCGGGAAAGGGGAAACATTCAGTACTTC.

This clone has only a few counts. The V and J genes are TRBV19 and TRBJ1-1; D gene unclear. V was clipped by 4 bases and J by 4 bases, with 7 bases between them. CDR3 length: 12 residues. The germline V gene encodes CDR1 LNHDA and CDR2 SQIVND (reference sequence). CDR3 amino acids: CASSRESTEAFF. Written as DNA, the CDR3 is TGTGCCAGTAGTAGGGAGTCCACTGAAGCTTTCTTT.

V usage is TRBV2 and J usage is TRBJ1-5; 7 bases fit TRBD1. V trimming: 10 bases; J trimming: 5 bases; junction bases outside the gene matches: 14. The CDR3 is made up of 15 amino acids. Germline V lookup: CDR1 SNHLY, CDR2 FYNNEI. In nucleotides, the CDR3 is TGTGCCACAAAAGCGGCAGGGGGTTATTATCAGCCCCAGCATTTT. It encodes CATKAAGGYYQPQHF.

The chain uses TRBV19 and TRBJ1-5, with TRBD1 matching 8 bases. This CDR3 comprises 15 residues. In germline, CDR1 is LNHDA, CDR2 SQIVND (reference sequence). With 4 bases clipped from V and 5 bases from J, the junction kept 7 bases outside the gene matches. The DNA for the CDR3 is TGTGCCAGTAGTACTGAGACAGGGGTAGATCAGCCCCAGCATTTT. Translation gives CASSTETGVDQPQHF. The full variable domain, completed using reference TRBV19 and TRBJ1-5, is DGGITQSPKYLFRKEGQNVTLSCEQNLNHDAMYWYRQDPGQGLRLIYYSQIVNDFQKGDIAEGYSVSREKKESFPLTVTSAQKNPTAFYLCASSTETGVDQPQHFGDGTRLSIL.

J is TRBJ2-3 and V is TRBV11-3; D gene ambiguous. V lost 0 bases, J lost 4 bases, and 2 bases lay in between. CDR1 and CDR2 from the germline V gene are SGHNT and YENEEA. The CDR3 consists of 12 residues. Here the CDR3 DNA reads TGTGCCAGCAGCTTAGAGCCAGATACGCAGTATTTT. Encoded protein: CASSLEPDTQYF.

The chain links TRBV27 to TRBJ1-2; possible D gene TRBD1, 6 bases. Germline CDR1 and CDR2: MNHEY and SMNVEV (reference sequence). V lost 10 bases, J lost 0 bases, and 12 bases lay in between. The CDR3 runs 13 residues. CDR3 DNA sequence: TGTGCCACCAAACAGGGCCCTAACTATGGCTACACCTTC. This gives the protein CATKQGPNYGYTF.

The CDR3 sequence is CASSFSIAGATHEQYF. CDR3 DNA sequence: TGTGCCAGCAGCTTCTCCATAGCGGGAGCGACCCACGAGCAGTACTTC. The V call is TRBV7-8, the J call TRBJ2-7; 9 bases fit TRBD2. Germline lookup yields CDR1 SGHVS and CDR2 FQNEAQ. This CDR3 region has 16 residues. Trimming at V came to 3 bases and at J to 5 bases, leaving 11 bases not matched to a gene.